This T cell receptor beta chain was observed in a study of T cell responses to AZD1222 COVID-19 vaccine. On the study more broadly: Combined were second doses at about 4 or about 12 weeks. General study points: The study sampled repertoires only after the peak T cell response. When two AZD1222 doses had been given, Spike-specific TCR breadth and depth rose.

Trimming took off 5 bases at V and 3 bases at J, with 11 bases between the two ends. The CDR3 is 15 residues long. Germline assignment: CDR1 MNHEY and CDR2 SMNVEV (reference sequence). Of note for this clone: Its antigen is not identified.

This table comes from immunoSEQ multiplex PCR, and its TCRdb copy is limited to in-frame clones, with some not included. Found here are roughly 120,000 clones, 75% to 95% of them singletons; the top ten hold over 2.5%. The source is an adult in good health. Sequencing used peripheral blood, obtained on day 0 of AZD1222 vaccination. The chain uses TRBV27 and TRBJ2-6; no clear D gene. CDR3 protein: CASSPRVSGANVLTF. As DNA, the CDR3 is TGTGCCAGCAGTCCCCGGGTCAGTGGGGCCAACGTCCTGACTTTC.